These 16 T cell receptor beta chains originate from one sample sequenced in a study of blood T cell repertoires in COVID-19. Assay used: immunoSEQ multiplex PCR; TCRdb lists only in-frame clones, some missing. The sample has around 250,000 clones; approximately 83% are singletons. The specimen was peripheral blood. The receptors originated from a man aged 25 to 45 who had recovered from COVID-19.

The chain employs TRBV10-3 and TRBJ2-7; the match to TRBD1 covers 9 bases. The CDR3 spans 14 residues. Germline CDR1 reads ENHRY; CDR2 reads SYGVKD. V lost 6 bases to trimming and J lost 3 bases; unmatched junction nucleotides: 6. The CDR3 here is CAIRGGTGLYEQYF. The CDR3 coding sequence is TGTGCCATCAGAGGAGGGACAGGGCTCTACGAGCAGTACTTC.

The V call is TRBV7-8, the J call TRBJ2-3; 15 nucleotides align to TRBD2. Germline loops: CDR1 SGHVS, CDR2 FQNEAQ. V was pared by 1 base and J by 6 bases, with 8 bases of the junction left unmatched. The CDR3 is 18 amino acids. CDR3 bases: TGTGCCAGCAGCTTAGAATGGACTAGCGGGGGGGCCCTGGATACGCAGTATTTT. Residues: CASSLEWTSGGALDTQYF. The full variable domain, in which reference TRBV7-8 and TRBJ2-3 provide the parts outside the CDR3, is GAGVSQSPRYKVAKRGQDVALRCDPISGHVSLFWYQQALGQGPEFLTYFQNEAQLDKSGLPSDRFFAERPEGSVSTLKIQRTQQEDSAVYLCASSLEWTSGGALDTQYFGPGTRLTVL.

The chain links TRBV19 to TRBJ1-6, with TRBD1 identical over 9 bases. CDR1 and CDR2 from the germline V gene are LNHDA and SQIVND (reference sequence). The CDR3 runs 15 residues. With 5 bases clipped from V and 7 bases from J, the junction kept 6 bases outside the gene matches. This CDR3 reads CASSATTGGNSPLHF. CDR3 in DNA: TGTGCCAGTAGTGCAACCACAGGGGGCAATTCACCCCTCCACTTT.

This clone occurred a few times. The chain recombines TRBV5-4 with TRBJ1-6; possible D gene TRBD1, 5 bases. The CDR3 contains 13 residues. Per germline, CDR1 SGHNT and CDR2 YYREEE (reference sequence). Trimming took 5 bases from V and 8 from J, leaving 11 bases between them. DNA of the CDR3: TGTGCCAGCAGTCGGGGGGGGGATTCACCCCTCCACTTT. It specifies CASSRGGDSPLHF.

The chain has TRBV6-1 and TRBJ2-5; TRBD2 aligns across 13 bases. The CDR3 is 16 amino acids. Germline CDR1 is MNHNS and CDR2 is SASEGT. Germline trimming cut 4 bases from V and 3 bases from J; bases unmatched to any gene: 5. The CDR3 loop is CASSGTSGGAEETQYF. The CDR3 nucleotides are TGTGCCAGCAGTGGAACTAGCGGGGGGGCGGAAGAGACCCAGTACTTC.

The gene calls are TRBV7-3 and TRBJ1-2; a weak D match, TRBD1 (5 bases). Per germline, CDR1 SGHTA and CDR2 FQGTGA. This CDR3 is 14 amino acids long. V dropped 3 bases and J dropped 3 bases, with 11 bases sitting between them. CDR3 DNA sequence: TGTGCCAGCAGCTTGGGTGGGGACTACTATGGCTACACCTTC. Its translation: CASSLGGDYYGYTF.

The chain employs TRBV7-9 and TRBJ1-2; a weak D match, TRBD1 (6 bases). The CDR3 sequence is 14 residues long. The germline V gene has CDR1 SEHNR and CDR2 FQNEAQ (reference sequence). The V end lost 5 bases, the J end lost 8 bases, and 18 bases lay between the germline ends. The CDR3 reads CASSRQVFPSGYTF. CDR3 nucleotides: TGTGCCAGCAGCCGACAGGTTTTCCCTTCCGGCTACACCTTC.

This sequence joins TRBV18 and TRBJ1-2; 7 bases are shared with TRBD1. The CDR3 is 13 residues long. With 4 bases clipped from V and 4 bases from J, the junction kept 3 bases outside the gene matches. CDR1 KGHSH and CDR2 LQKENI come from the germline V gene. The CDR3 loop reads CASSRRDSYGYTF. In DNA, the CDR3 is TGTGCCAGCTCACGGAGGGACAGCTATGGCTACACCTTC.

This clone is a singleton in its sample. The V gene is TRBV2, the J gene TRBJ1-6; a possible D gene is TRBD1 (6 bases). The CDR3 runs 15 residues. Germline-derived CDR1 and CDR2 are SNHLY and FYNNEI. Trimming removed 7 bases at V and 9 bases at J, with 19 bases between. The CDR3 sequence is CASKREGSQGSPLHF. CDR3 sequence (DNA): TGTGCCAGCAAACGGGAAGGGTCACAGGGTTCACCCCTCCACTTT. Variable domain in full (rest from reference TRBV2 and TRBJ1-6): EPEVTQTPSHQVTQMGQEVILRCVPISNHLYFYWYRQILGQKVEFLVSFYNNEISEKSEIFDDQFSVERPDGSNFTLKIRSTKLEDSAMYFCASKREGSQGSPLHFGNGTRLTVT.

The genes are TRBV15 and TRBJ1-2; D gene ambiguous. The germline V and J ends were trimmed by 0 bases and 8 bases, with 4 bases remaining between them. The CDR3 contains 11 residues. In germline, CDR1 is LNHNV, CDR2 YYDKDF (reference sequence). As DNA, the CDR3 is TGTGCCACCAGCAGAGATATCGGCTACACCTTC. Its translation is CATSRDIGYTF.

The CDR3 nucleotides are TGTGCCAGCAGCATCGCGGACACGAATGAGCAGTTCTTC. Amino acids: CASSIADTNEQFF. The chain employs TRBV7-3 and TRBJ2-1, with TRBD1 as a possible D gene (5 bases). CDR1 and CDR2 from the germline V gene are SGHTA and FQGTGA. The CDR3 totals 13 residues. V was trimmed by 5 bases and J by 7 bases, leaving 12 bases between them.

The J gene is TRBJ2-2, the V gene TRBV6-4; perhaps TRBD1 as D (6 bases). The CDR3 totals 14 residues. The germline V gene has CDR1 MRHNA and CDR2 SNTAGT. The V end was cut by 6 bases, the J end by 3 bases, with 11 bases between. CDR3 DNA sequence: TGTGCCAGCAGGGGGACATGGGACACCGGGGAGCTGTTTTTT. It translates to CASRGTWDTGELFF.

Comments on this clone: Other nucleotide sequences in the sample specify the same CDR3. The V gene is TRBV3-1 (or the pseudogene TRBV3-2), the J gene TRBJ2-2; no reliable D call. V dropped 1 base and J dropped 1 base, with 4 bases sitting between them. Per the germline V gene, CDR1 is LGHDT and CDR2 is YNNKEL (reference sequence). This CDR3 comprises 14 residues. The CDR3: CASSQGGNTGELFF. CDR3 in DNA: TGTGCCAGCAGCCAAGGCGGGAACACCGGGGAGCTGTTTTTT.

The J gene is TRBJ1-1, the V gene TRBV2; unclear D gene. The CDR3 is made up of 11 amino acids. Germline values: CDR1 SNHLY, CDR2 FYNNEI. Trimming shortened V by 6 bases and J by 6 bases, and 8 bases separated the two germline ends. The CDR3 sequence is CASRTMAEAFF. CDR3 nucleotides: TGTGCCAGCAGAACAATGGCTGAAGCTTTCTTT.

This clone has just a few counts. The V call is TRBV19, the J call TRBJ1-2, with 11 bases fitting TRBD1. Losses at the gene ends were 10 bases for V and 8 bases for J; bases not matched to a gene: 9. The germline CDR1 and CDR2 sequences are LNHDA and SQIVND (reference sequence). There are 13 residues in the CDR3. CDR3 in DNA: TGTGCCACCGAGCCGGGACAGGGGGGAGGCTACACCTTC. Protein: CATEPGQGGGYTF.

The rearrangement uses TRBV5-1 and TRBJ2-1; 10 bases map to TRBD2. CDR1 is SGHRS, CDR2 YFSETQ, per germline. Trimming removed 2 bases from V and 6 bases from J; junction bases left unmatched: 5. The CDR3 loop spans 15 amino acids. The chain's CDR3 is CASSFSGGASNEQFF. The CDR3 DNA reads as TGCGCCAGCAGCTTCAGCGGGGGGGCCTCCAATGAGCAGTTCTTC.